A single sample gave rise to the 28 T cell receptor beta chains below, sequenced in a study of shared clonotypes between healthy human individuals. Repertoires were generated with immunoSEQ multiplex PCR, while TCRdb's copy carries only in-frame clones and drops some. The sample has approximately 500,000 clones; 78% are singletons. The material sequenced was PBMCs. The receptors shown here come from a woman aged 40-49 years in good health. Some clones in this sample may be carry-over from other donors' samples.

The rearrangement joins TRBV5-1 to TRBJ1-4; D perhaps matches TRBD1 (6 bases). CDR1 is SGHRS, CDR2 YFSETQ, per germline. Between the trimmed V and J ends, which lost 3 bases and 10 bases, there was a span of 13 bases. The CDR3 has 13 residues. CDR3 nucleotides: TGCGCCAGCAGCTCAGGGGAAACAGGAAAACTGTTTTTT. Translation gives CASSSGETGKLFF.

About this clone itself: This may stem from a read error, because a much larger clone lies one nucleotide away. This CDR3 is also generated by other DNA sequences in the sample. This chain joins TRBV29-1 and TRBJ2-7; 7 positions agree with TRBD2. This CDR3 is 13 amino acids long. Germline loops: CDR1 SQVTM, CDR2 ANQGSEA. The CDR3 coding sequence is TGCAGCGTACGACTAGCCCCCTCCTACGAGCAATACTTC. Its protein is CSVRLAPSYEQYF.

V and J are TRBV7-8 and TRBJ1-4; D might be TRBD1 (6 bases). Germline lookup yields CDR1 SGHVS and CDR2 FQNEAQ. V lost 2 bases and J 7 bases, leaving 14 bases between the germline ends. The CDR3 consists of 15 residues. CDR3 protein: CASSLTRGRIEKLFF. CDR3 DNA sequence: TGTGCCAGCAGCTTAACCAGGGGTCGGATTGAAAAACTGTTTTTT.

The rearrangement links TRBV5-1 to TRBJ2-2; 8 bases align to TRBD1. Per germline, CDR1 SGHRS and CDR2 YFSETQ. After removal of 2 bases from V and 6 bases from J, the junction contained 9 bases not matched to a gene. CDR3 length: 16 residues. The CDR3 coding sequence is TGCGCCAGCAGCTTCCTCGAGACAGGGGATGCCGGGGAGCTGTTTTTT. It yields the protein CASSFLETGDAGELFF. The full variable domain, completed using reference TRBV5-1 and TRBJ2-2, is KAGVTQTPRYLIKTRGQQVTLSCSPISGHRSVSWYQQTPGQGLQFLFEYFSETQRNKGNFPGRFSGRQFSNSRSEMNVSTLELGDSALYLCASSFLETGDAGELFFGEGSRLTVL.

The V and J genes are TRBV5-1 and TRBJ1-3; TRBD1 is a possible D gene (5 bases). The germline V and J ends were trimmed by 2 bases and 3 bases, with 9 bases remaining between them. There are 14 residues in the CDR3. Germline V CDR1 and CDR2: SGHRS, YFSETQ. The CDR3 region is CASSFGRGGNTIYF. The CDR3 nucleotides are TGCGCCAGCAGCTTCGGAAGGGGTGGAAACACCATATATTTT.

V usage is TRBV5-6 and J usage is TRBJ2-3; 7 bases line up with TRBD1. Trimming cost V 4 bases and J 6 bases; bases outside gene matches: 11. CDR1 and CDR2 (germline): SGHDT, YYEEEE. This CDR3 has 15 residues. The CDR3 region is CASSLDRASTDTQYF. CDR3 in DNA: TGTGCCAGCAGCCTCGACAGGGCATCCACGGATACGCAGTATTTT.

CDR3 region: CAISGTSGRLSDTQYF. The DNA of the CDR3 is TGTGCCATCAGTGGGACTAGCGGGAGGCTCTCAGATACGCAGTATTTT. The chain recombines TRBV10-3 with TRBJ2-3; 14 bases agree with TRBD2. The CDR3 is 16 amino acids. The trim removed 4 bases at V and 4 bases at J, leaving 4 bases unmatched. Looked up from germline, CDR1 is ENHRY and CDR2 is SYGVKD.

This clone was recorded once. A read error may be the cause here, since a much bigger clone is one base away. V usage is TRBV5-4 and J usage is TRBJ2-1; TRBD2 matches 12 bases. Germline V gives CDR1 SGHNT, CDR2 YYREEE (reference sequence). The CDR3 extends over 17 amino acids. The junction had 11 bases not matched to a gene; V was cut back by 5 bases and J by 5 bases. CDR3 coding DNA: TGTGCCAGCAGAAATCTAGCGGGAGGGCCGAGGCACAATGAGCAGTTCTTC. Encoded protein: CASRNLAGGPRHNEQFF.

The chain couples TRBV7-9 to TRBJ1-3; D unclear. Trimming stripped 4 bases from V and 0 bases from J, with 7 bases between. Germline V gene sequence: CDR1 SEHNR, CDR2 FQNEAQ (reference sequence). The CDR3 loop spans 14 amino acids. CDR3 sequence (DNA): TGTGCCAGCAGCTCCGCGAGCTCTGGAAACACCATATATTTT. Protein product: CASSSASSGNTIYF.

The chain's CDR3 is CASSFKTSTGELFF. DNA for the CDR3: TGTGCCAGCAGCTTCAAGACTAGTACCGGGGAGCTGTTTTTT. The rearrangement joins TRBV7-9 to TRBJ2-2; possibly TRBD2 for D (6 bases). CDR3 length equals 14 residues. V dropped 3 bases and J dropped 5 bases, with 10 bases sitting between them. Germline V gene sequence: CDR1 SEHNR, CDR2 FQNEAQ (reference sequence). The full variable domain, its missing parts supplied by reference TRBV7-9 and TRBJ2-2, is DTGVSQNPRHKITKRGQNVTFRCDPISEHNRLYWYRQTLGQGPEFLTYFQNEAQLEKSRLLSDRFSAERPKGSFSTLEIQRTEQGDSAMYLCASSFKTSTGELFFGEGSRLTVL.

Points on this clone: A much more abundant neighbour one base away suggests this may be a read error. The gene calls are TRBV7-2 and TRBJ2-1; the D is unclear. Trimming pared 5 bases from V and 5 bases from J, leaving 4 bases between. The length of the CDR3 is 11 residues. Germline lookup yields CDR1 SGHTA and CDR2 FQGNSA. The CDR3 here is CASSLNNEQFF. The CDR3 coding sequence is TGTGCCAGCAGCCTAAACAATGAGCAGTTCTTC. Full variable domain (outside the CDR3, taken from reference TRBV7-2 and TRBJ2-1): GAGVSQSPSNKVTEKGKDVELRCDPISGHTALYWYRQSLGQGLEFLIYFQGNSAPDKSGLPSDRFSAERTGGSVSTLTIQRTQQEDSAVYLCASSLNNEQFFGPGTRLTVL.

The count of this clone is one. The CDR3 loop is CASSLPSSWSGNTGELFF. CDR3 in DNA: TGTGCCAGCAGCTTACCCTCTTCCTGGTCAGGAAACACCGGGGAGCTGTTTTTT. The chain is built from TRBV7-8 and TRBJ2-2; D not resolved. Per the germline V gene, CDR1 is SGHVS and CDR2 is FQNEAQ. Trimming removed 2 bases at V and 2 bases at J, with 18 bases between. The CDR3 loop spans 18 amino acids.

Details on this clone: A far more abundant clone sits one base away, making this likely a read error. This rearrangement joins TRBV30 to TRBJ1-1; no clear D. The CDR3 is 13 residues long. Germline loops: CDR1 GTSNPN, CDR2 SVGIG (reference sequence). CDR3 coding DNA: TGTGCCTGGAATCGGGATTTGTACACTGAAGCTTCCTTT. Translated: CAWNRDLYTEASF.

The chain is built from TRBV30 and TRBJ2-7; TRBD2 matches 10 bases. The CDR3 contains 15 residues. With V trimmed by 0 bases and J by 3 bases, 5 bases remained unmatched. CDR1 is GTSNPN, CDR2 SVGIG, per germline (reference sequence). CDR3 DNA: TGTGCCTGGAGTGTAGGTAGCGGGAGGATCTACGAGCAGTACTTC. This codes for CAWSVGSGRIYEQYF.

This clone has only a few counts. This chain links TRBV11-2 with TRBJ2-2, with 7 bases identical to TRBD2. V gave up 1 base and J gave up 10 bases; unmatched junction bases: 6. In germline, CDR1 is SGHAT, CDR2 FQNNGV. This CDR3 region has 14 residues. The CDR3 is CASSLVGGQEELFF. The CDR3 DNA reads as TGTGCCAGCAGCTTAGTGGGAGGGCAGGAGGAGCTGTTTTTT.

This chain connects TRBV9 to TRBJ1-1; no firm D call. Germline lookup yields CDR1 SGDLS and CDR2 YYNGEE. This CDR3 has 14 amino acids. V gave up 3 bases and J gave up 0 bases, with 9 bases separating them. The CDR3 sequence: CASSAGIVNTEAFF. The CDR3 DNA reads as TGTGCCAGCAGCGCCGGAATAGTGAACACTGAAGCTTTCTTT.

The DNA of the CDR3 is TGTGCCAGCAGCGGAAAAGCGAACACCGGGGAGCTGTTTTTT. It yields the protein CASSGKANTGELFF. This chain links TRBV7-8 with TRBJ2-2, with D unclear. The CDR3 extends over 14 amino acids. Trimming left V 5 bases short and J 0 bases short, with 7 bases between. CDR1 is SGHVS and CDR2 is FQNEAQ in the germline V gene. Complete variable domain (other parts from reference TRBV7-8 and TRBJ2-2): GAGVSQSPRYKVAKRGQDVALRCDPISGHVSLFWYQQALGQGPEFLTYFQNEAQLDKSGLPSDRFFAERPEGSVSTLKIQRTQQEDSAVYLCASSGKANTGELFFGEGSRLTVL.

This clone was detected only once. This chain uses TRBV28 with TRBJ1-5; possibly TRBD1 for D (6 bases). Per germline, CDR1 MDHEN and CDR2 SYDVKM. V lost 4 bases, J lost 9 bases, and 19 bases lay in between. The CDR3 is 15 amino acids. DNA for the CDR3: TGTGCCAGCAGTTCAACGGACAGCGCACCGCCGCCCCAGCATTTT. Its protein product is CASSSTDSAPPPQHF. The whole variable domain, filled in from reference TRBV28 and TRBJ1-5, reads DVKVTQSSRYLVKRTGEKVFLECVQDMDHENMFWYRQDPGLGLRLIYFSYDVKMKEKGDIPEGYSVSREKKERFSLILESASTNQTSMYLCASSSTDSAPPPQHFGDGTRLSIL.

With regard to this clone: The likely explanation is a read error, given a far larger clone one base away. The genes are TRBV6-5 and TRBJ2-7; TRBD2 aligns across 9 bases. The CDR3 is made up of 15 amino acids. CDR1 is MNHEY, CDR2 SVGAGI, per germline. V was pared by 7 bases and J by 4 bases, with 11 bases of the junction left unmatched. The CDR3 loop is CASNPAGGPTYEQYF. For the CDR3, the DNA is TGTGCCAGCAATCCAGCGGGAGGACCGACATACGAGCAGTACTTC.

V gene TRBV6-1 combines with J gene TRBJ2-7; 7 nucleotides line up with TRBD1. Trimming at V came to 7 bases and at J to 7 bases, leaving 10 bases not matched to a gene. The CDR3 sequence is 13 residues long. Germline-derived CDR1 and CDR2 are MNHNS and SASEGT. CDR3: CASILRTGEEQYF. Written as DNA, the CDR3 is TGTGCCAGCATTCTACGGACAGGCGAAGAGCAGTACTTC.

Concerning this clone itself: Other DNA variants within this sample encode the same CDR3. The J gene is TRBJ2-1, the V gene TRBV4-2; D is uncertain. This CDR3 spans 15 amino acids. Trimming left V 0 bases short and J 5 bases short, with 11 bases between. The germline V gene has CDR1 LGHNA and CDR2 YNFKEQ. The CDR3 DNA follows: TGTGCCAGCAGCCAAGATGGTGGATCCCACAATGAGCAGTTCTTC. Protein sequence: CASSQDGGSHNEQFF.

This clone occurred a few times. The chain links TRBV7-3 to TRBJ2-5; D is perhaps TRBD2 (6 bases). Trimming left V 6 bases short and J 5 bases short, with 16 bases between. The CDR3 runs to 14 residues. Germline V gene lookup returns CDR1 SGHTA and CDR2 FQGTGA. CDR3 in amino acids: CASSLGGLGETQYF. The CDR3 DNA reads as TGTGCCAGCAGTCTCGGGGGATTAGGGGAGACCCAGTACTTC.

The rearrangement links TRBV7-3 to TRBJ2-2, with D perhaps matching TRBD2 (6 bases). With 0 bases removed from V and 6 bases from J, the gap between germline ends came to 11 bases. This CDR3 has 15 residues. Germline-derived CDR1 and CDR2 are SGHTA and FQGTGA. The DNA of the CDR3 is TGTGCCAGCAGCTTAACGGGAGGATCCGCCGGGGAGCTGTTTTTT. Translated: CASSLTGGSAGELFF.

In its sample, this clone was seen many times. V and J are TRBV20-1 and TRBJ1-2; 7 bases map to TRBD1. The germline V gene encodes CDR1 DFQATT and CDR2 SNEGSKA (reference sequence). The CDR3 is 11 residues long. The CDR3 here is CGGQLDYGYTF. For the CDR3, the DNA is TGCGGGGGACAGCTTGACTATGGCTACACCTTC.

The V and J genes are TRBV5-1 and TRBJ2-5, with D perhaps being TRBD1 or TRBD2 (5 bases each). Looked up from germline, CDR1 is SGHRS and CDR2 is YFSETQ. V dropped 0 bases and J dropped 5 bases, with 17 bases sitting between them. The CDR3 length is 16 residues. The CDR3 region has the DNA TGCGCCAGCAGCTTGGCCCCTACTGAGGGGCTGGAGACCCAGTACTTC. This gives the protein CASSLAPTEGLETQYF.

This clone was counted once. The CDR3 sequence is CAWSPGQPYNYGYTF. In DNA form, the CDR3 reads TGTGCCTGGAGCCCCGGACAGCCTTACAACTATGGCTACACCTTC. The V gene is TRBV30, the J gene TRBJ1-2, with D tentatively TRBD1 (6 bases). The germline V gene has CDR1 GTSNPN and CDR2 SVGIG (reference sequence). V was cut by 3 bases and J by 2 bases, with 16 bases left in between. The CDR3 extends over 15 amino acids.

Points on this clone: Since a far larger clone is one base different, this is likely a read error. The V call is TRBV2, the J call TRBJ1-1; no definite D call. Germline V gives CDR1 SNHLY, CDR2 FYNNEI. This CDR3 has 14 amino acids. The CDR3: CASSEIRVNTVAFF. The CDR3 region has the DNA TGTGCCAGCAGTGAGATACGGGTGAACACTGTAGCTTTCTTT. Looking up the rest from reference TRBV2 and TRBJ1-1 gives the full variable domain: EPEVTQTPSHQVTQMGQEVILRCVPISNHLYFYWYRQILGQKVEFLVSFYNNEISEKSEIFDDQFSVERPDGSNFTLKIRSTKLEDSAMYFCASSEIRVNTVAFFGQGTRLTVV.

The chain joins TRBV7-9 to TRBJ1-1, with D possibly being TRBD1 (6 bases). CDR1 and CDR2 (germline): SEHNR, FQNEAQ (reference sequence). The CDR3 consists of 14 residues. With 3 bases removed from V and 5 bases from J, the gap between germline ends came to 13 bases. CDR3 amino acids: CASSLSTGRTEAFF. The CDR3, as DNA: TGTGCCAGCAGCTTGAGTACAGGGCGGACTGAAGCTTTCTTT.